The 26 T cell receptor beta chains given below trace back to one sample, sequenced in a study of CD8 T cells in Susac syndrome. RNA in amounts of roughly 0.5 to 1 ug was reverse transcribed with random hexamers. MiXCR was run by TCRdb on the immunoSEQ multiplex PCR reads, yielding one entry per CDR3 protein. The table lists 65,000 to 100,000 distinct CDR3 sequences, approximately 96% of them singletons. The specimen was CD8+ T cells from PBMCs. Every receptor here comes from a human donor with Susac syndrome.

The J gene is TRBJ1-2, the V gene TRBV29-1; no reliable D call. Trimming stripped 5 bases from V and 8 bases from J, with 12 bases between. CDR1 SQVTM and CDR2 ANQGSEA come from the germline V gene. The CDR3 contains 11 residues. The CDR3 here is CSVREPAGYTF. CDR3 nucleotide sequence: TGCAGCGTTCGGGAGCCGGCAGGCTACACCTTC.

This chain joins TRBV27 and TRBJ2-3; D gene unclear. This CDR3 is 13 amino acids long. The germline gives CDR1 MNHEY, CDR2 SMNVEV (reference sequence). V gave up 0 bases and J gave up 6 bases, with 7 bases separating them. The CDR3 reads CASSLSDHDTQYF. CDR3 nucleotide sequence: TGTGCCAGCAGTTTATCGGACCACGATACGCAGTATTTT.

This clonotype was recorded once. The chain carries TRBV27 and TRBJ2-1; 7 bases line up with TRBD2. Germline-derived CDR1 and CDR2 are MNHEY and SMNVEV (reference sequence). The ends lost 3 bases at V and 2 bases at J; junction bases unmatched: 4. CDR3 length: 15 residues. CDR3 sequence: CASSFLTSPYNEQFF. As DNA, the CDR3 is TGTGCCAGCAGTTTTCTGACTAGCCCCTACAATGAGCAGTTCTTC.

This chain links TRBV28 with TRBJ1-6; D is unclear. CDR1 is MDHEN, CDR2 SYDVKM, per germline. Deletions cut 8 bases from V and 6 bases from J, with 11 bases between. The CDR3 runs to 13 residues. This chain's CDR3 is CASATIPNSPLHF. The CDR3 coding sequence is TGTGCCAGCGCTACTATCCCTAATTCACCCCTCCACTTT.

The chain couples TRBV9 to TRBJ2-5; D is unresolved. The V end lost 3 bases, the J end lost 4 bases, and 7 bases lay between the germline ends. The germline V gene has CDR1 SGDLS and CDR2 YYNGEE. The CDR3 is 12 residues long. In DNA, the CDR3 is TGTGCCAGCAGCGGTAGTTCAGAGACCCAGTACTTC. This translates into CASSGSSETQYF.

This chain links TRBV13 with TRBJ2-5; possibly TRBD1 for D (5 bases). Between the trimmed V and J ends, which lost 2 bases and 7 bases, there was a span of 11 bases. Germline V gives CDR1 PRHDT, CDR2 FYEKMQ (reference sequence). CDR3 length: 13 amino acids. CDR3 in DNA: TGTGCCAGCAGCTTACAAGGGGCCGGGACCCAGTACTTC. The encoded protein is CASSLQGAGTQYF.

The CDR3 loop reads CASRTGIVEKLFF. The CDR3 DNA follows: TGTGCCAGCAGGACCGGAATTGTTGAAAAACTGTTTTTT. The V and J genes are TRBV12-3 or TRBV12-4 and TRBJ1-4; D gene unclear. V was pared by 6 bases and J by 7 bases, with 12 bases between. CDR3 length: 13 residues.

The chain joins TRBV15 to TRBJ2-1, with unresolved D. The length of the CDR3 is 11 residues. Per the germline V gene, CDR1 is LNHNV and CDR2 is YYDKDF (reference sequence). V lost 4 bases to trimming and J lost 8 bases, with 6 bases between them. CDR3 in amino acids: CATSTPHEQFF. The CDR3 DNA is TGTGCCACCAGCACCCCTCATGAGCAGTTCTTC.

The chain combines TRBV13 with TRBJ2-7; D ambiguous. Trimming took off 0 bases at V and 1 base at J, with 7 bases between the two ends. The CDR3 sequence is 14 residues long. Germline values: CDR1 PRHDT, CDR2 FYEKMQ (reference sequence). The chain's CDR3 is CASSLGRRSYEQYF. CDR3 nucleotides: TGTGCCAGCAGCTTAGGTCGGCGTTCCTACGAGCAGTACTTC. Supplemented by reference TRBV13 and TRBJ2-7, the full variable domain reads AAGVIQSPRHLIKEKRETATLKCYPIPRHDTVYWYQQGPGQDPQFLISFYEKMQSDKGSIPDRFSAQQFSDYHSELNMSSLELGDSALYFCASSLGRRSYEQYFGPGTRLTVT.

V and J are TRBV6-2 or TRBV6-3 and TRBJ2-7, with no clear D. V shed 2 bases and J shed 4 bases, with 9 bases lying between them. This CDR3 is 13 amino acids long. The germline V gene has CDR1 MNHEY and CDR2 SVGEGT. Written as DNA, the CDR3 is TGTGCCAGCAGTTACGGGCGCGATTACGAGCAGTACTTC. Protein product: CASSYGRDYEQYF.

This chain joins TRBV6-2 or TRBV6-3 and TRBJ1-1; D is perhaps TRBD1 (6 bases). V dropped 5 bases and J dropped 0 bases, with 13 bases sitting between them. This CDR3 region has 15 residues. From germline, CDR1 is MNHEY and CDR2 SVGEGT. CDR3 sequence: CASSRPRGLNTEAFF. The CDR3 region has the DNA TGTGCCAGCAGTAGACCCAGGGGCCTGAACACTGAAGCTTTCTTT.

This clonotype has more than one count but fewer than ten. The chain has TRBV5-1 and TRBJ2-3; D is tentatively TRBD1 or TRBD2 (5 bases each). Between the trimmed V and J ends, which lost 3 bases and 0 bases, there was a span of 8 bases. Germline lookup yields CDR1 SGHRS and CDR2 YFSETQ. The CDR3 has 14 residues. DNA of the CDR3: TGCGCCAGCAGCTGGGACGCTAGCACAGATACGCAGTATTTT. Translation gives CASSWDASTDTQYF.

The rearrangement uses TRBV6-5 and TRBJ2-3, with 9 bases fitting TRBD2. The germline gives CDR1 MNHEY, CDR2 SVGAGI. The CDR3 has 18 amino acids. V lost 0 bases and J lost 4; bases outside the gene matches: 11. For the CDR3, the DNA is TGTGCCAGCAGTTACTCCCCAGGGCTAGCGGGGCCCCCAGATACGCAGTATTTT. Its translation: CASSYSPGLAGPPDTQYF.

The chain recombines TRBV6-2 or TRBV6-3 with TRBJ2-7; D is uncertain. This CDR3 comprises 14 residues. CDR1 and CDR2 from the germline V gene are MNHEY and SVGEGT. The CDR3 nucleotides read TGTGCCAGCAGTTACTCGAGTGCCTCCCACGAGCAGTACGTC. Protein sequence: CASSYSSASHEQYV.

This rearrangement joins TRBV30 to TRBJ1-1, with D uncertain. This CDR3 region has 12 residues. Trimming removed 0 bases at V and 6 bases at J, with 8 bases between. CDR1 is GTSNPN, CDR2 SVGIG, per germline (reference sequence). DNA of the CDR3: TGTGCCTGGAGTGTGCCCCGGGCTGAAGCTTTCTTT. Amino acids: CAWSVPRAEAFF.

CDR3 region: CASRDTPYNEQFF. The CDR3 DNA reads TGTGCCAGTAGGGACACTCCCTACAATGAGCAGTTCTTC. The chain couples TRBV19 to TRBJ2-1; perhaps TRBD1 as D (5 bases). Trimming removed 6 bases from V and 2 bases from J, with 8 bases in between. Per the germline V gene, CDR1 is LNHDA and CDR2 is SQIVND (reference sequence). This CDR3 spans 13 amino acids.

The chain carries TRBV6-5 and TRBJ1-2; possibly TRBD1 for D (5 bases). The CDR3 has 17 amino acids. Germline loops: CDR1 MNHEY, CDR2 SVGAGI. V lost 3 bases to trimming and J lost 0 bases, with 17 bases between them. The CDR3 loop reads CASSYTASSGANYGYTF. The CDR3, as DNA: TGTGCCAGCAGTTATACGGCAAGTTCGGGGGCTAACTATGGCTACACCTTC.

The V gene is TRBV2, the J gene TRBJ2-7, with D hard to call. V was shortened by 7 bases and J by 0 bases, with 7 bases between the two germline ends. This CDR3 spans 12 amino acids. Germline CDR1 SNHLY, CDR2 FYNNEI. Here the CDR3 DNA reads TGTGCCAGCACGCCGGGCTCCTACGAGCAGTACGTC. Residues: CASTPGSYEQYV.

This clonotype was recorded only once. The CDR3 here is CASSIGRGTTEAFF. CDR3 bases: TGTGCCAGTAGTATCGGGAGAGGGACCACTGAAGCTTTCTTT. This sequence joins TRBV19 and TRBJ1-1; D may be TRBD1 (5 bases). This CDR3 is 14 amino acids long. The germline V and J ends were trimmed by 3 bases and 4 bases, with 12 bases remaining between them. In germline, CDR1 is LNHDA, CDR2 SQIVND (reference sequence).

The gene calls are TRBV4-3 and TRBJ2-1; D unclear. The V and J ends lost 0 bases and 5 bases respectively, with 17 bases between them. The CDR3 runs 17 residues. Germline V lookup: CDR1 LGHNA, CDR2 YSLEER. The CDR3 nucleotides are TGCGCCAGCAGCCAAGAACTCGGGCGGTACCCTAACAATGAGCAGTTCTTC. This codes for CASSQELGRYPNNEQFF.

The chain has TRBV9 and TRBJ2-3; weak D call: TRBD2 (5 bases). The CDR3 runs to 16 residues. Per the germline V gene, CDR1 is SGDLS and CDR2 is YYNGEE. Deletions cut 4 bases from V and 2 bases from J, with 17 bases between. The CDR3 nucleotides read TGTGCCAGCAGCCTCCGTGGCAGCGGCGACACAGATACGCAGTATTTT. Its translation is CASSLRGSGDTDTQYF.

The V call is TRBV7-9, the J call TRBJ2-2, with TRBD2 matching over 12 bases. V was pared by 4 bases and J by 7 bases, with 7 bases of the junction left unmatched. CDR1 is SEHNR and CDR2 is FQNEAQ in the germline V gene (reference sequence). CDR3 length: 16 residues. Here the CDR3 reads CASSSLAGGEIGELFF. The CDR3 region has the DNA TGTGCCAGCAGCTCACTAGCGGGAGGCGAAATCGGGGAGCTGTTTTTT.

The genes are TRBV25-1 and TRBJ2-1; perhaps TRBD1 as D (6 bases). Looked up from germline, CDR1 is MGHDK and CDR2 is SYGVNS. The V end was cut by 3 bases, the J end by 8 bases, with 11 bases between. This CDR3 is built from 13 residues. The CDR3 reads CASSEPTGHEQFF. As DNA, the CDR3 is TGTGCCAGCAGTGAGCCGACAGGCCATGAGCAGTTCTTC.

V usage is TRBV30 and J usage is TRBJ2-7, with 8 bases that match TRBD1. The CDR3 consists of 16 residues. The germline CDR1 and CDR2 sequences are GTSNPN and SVGIG (reference sequence). The junction had 13 bases not matched to a gene; V was cut back by 3 bases and J by 3 bases. The CDR3 DNA is TGTGCCTGGAGAGCGACAGGGGAGGCTAGCAGCTACGAGCAGTACTTC. Amino acids: CAWRATGEASSYEQYF.

The V gene is TRBV13, the J gene TRBJ2-5; TRBD1 might be the D (6 bases). The germline gives CDR1 PRHDT, CDR2 FYEKMQ (reference sequence). V was cut by 8 bases and J by 5 bases, with 9 bases left in between. The CDR3 is 11 residues long. The CDR3 is CASGGSETQYF. CDR3 coding DNA: TGTGCCAGCGGGGGCTCGGAGACCCAGTACTTC.

This chain joins TRBV4-3 and TRBJ2-7; 9 bases match TRBD1. CDR1 and CDR2 (germline): LGHNA, YSLEER. The CDR3 runs to 14 residues. The J segment lost 0 bases and the V segment lost 8 bases, leaving 5 bases of the junction unmatched. The CDR3 reads CASSRDRDSYEQYF. The CDR3 DNA sequence: TGCGCCAGCTCCCGGGACAGGGACTCCTACGAGCAGTACTTC.